These 19 T cell receptor beta chains were all obtained from the same sample, sequenced in a study of cytomegalovirus exposure and HLA in healthy donors. Researchers ran the PCR with 60 Vbeta and 13 Jbeta primers. TCRdb's table, derived via immunoSEQ multiplex PCR, lists solely in-frame clones and lacks some. The sample lists about 180,000 clones; about 80% were seen once. The source material was PBMCs. The receptors derive from a young man in good health and CMV-seronegative.

This chain connects TRBV7-6 to TRBJ2-3, with TRBD1 matching 10 bases. V was pared by 8 bases and J by 6 bases, with 11 bases of the junction left unmatched. This CDR3 is built from 15 residues. The germline CDR1 and CDR2 sequences are SGHVS and FNYEAQ. The CDR3 is CASGQGERPGDTQYF. CDR3 bases: TGTGCCAGCGGACAGGGGGAAAGGCCCGGGGATACGCAGTATTTT.

This clone has just a few counts. This chain joins TRBV10-3 and TRBJ1-1; D is undetermined. CDR1 ENHRY and CDR2 SYGVKD come from the germline V gene. This CDR3 comprises 10 residues. CDR3 region: CAARDTEAFF. In DNA form, the CDR3 reads TGTGCAGCGAGGGACACTGAAGCTTTCTTT.

CDR3 sequence reads: CASTERESTGELFF. Here the CDR3 DNA reads TGTGCCAGCACCGAAAGGGAGAGCACCGGGGAGCTGTTTTTT. This chain connects TRBV9 to TRBJ2-2, with D perhaps TRBD2 (5 bases). Germline V lookup: CDR1 SGDLS, CDR2 YYNGEE. This CDR3 is 14 amino acids long. The ends were cut back, 6 bases at V and 4 bases at J, with 13 bases in the middle.

The V gene is TRBV11-2, the J gene TRBJ1-3, with TRBD1 as a possible D gene (5 bases). Germline CDR1 is SGHAT and CDR2 is FQNNGV. The V end lost 7 bases, the J end lost 0 bases, and 16 bases lay between the germline ends. The length of the CDR3 is 16 residues. Here the CDR3 reads CASTPGLGHSGNTIYF. DNA for the CDR3: TGTGCCAGCACCCCGGGACTGGGTCACTCTGGAAACACCATATATTTT.

The chain has TRBV6-5 and TRBJ2-1; possibly TRBD2 for D (5 bases). Germline values: CDR1 MNHEY, CDR2 SVGAGI. CDR3 length: 12 residues. Trimming took 5 bases from V and 7 from J, leaving 9 bases between them. The CDR3 coding sequence is TGTGCCAGCAGTCCAAGGGAGAATGAGCAGTTCTTC. Residues: CASSPRENEQFF.

The rearrangement links TRBV28 to TRBJ1-5; D is undetermined. The CDR3 has 12 amino acids. V was trimmed by 5 bases and J by 7 bases, leaving 9 bases between them. The V gene's germline CDR1 is MDHEN and CDR2 SYDVKM. The CDR3 DNA is TGTGCCAGCAGTACCCCCGGGCAGCCCCAGCATTTT. Encoded protein: CASSTPGQPQHF.

This clone appeared once. The rearrangement links TRBV27 to TRBJ2-1, with D perhaps TRBD2 (6 bases). The CDR3 is 15 amino acids. Between the trimmed V and J ends, which lost 6 bases and 0 bases, there was a span of 12 bases. In germline, CDR1 is MNHEY, CDR2 SMNVEV (reference sequence). CDR3 nucleotide sequence: TGTGCCAGCAGCACGGGACTTAGCTCCTACAATGAGCAGTTCTTC. It encodes CASSTGLSSYNEQFF.

J is TRBJ2-7 and V is TRBV6-5; a weak D match, TRBD1 (6 bases). CDR1 is MNHEY and CDR2 is SVGAGI in the germline V gene. CDR3 length: 16 residues. Trimming stripped 4 bases from V and 2 bases from J, with 18 bases between. Written as DNA, the CDR3 is TGTGCCAGCAGTTCTATACAGGGAAAATTAGCCTACGAGCAGTACTTC. Its protein product is CASSSIQGKLAYEQYF.

The chain recombines TRBV27 with TRBJ2-1, with D perhaps matching TRBD2 (6 bases). The germline CDR1 and CDR2 sequences are MNHEY and SMNVEV (reference sequence). This CDR3 contains 15 residues. V was cut by 3 bases and J by 5 bases, with 14 bases left in between. The CDR3 reads CASSFRLATNNEQFF. CDR3 DNA sequence: TGTGCCAGCAGTTTTAGGCTAGCGACGAACAATGAGCAGTTCTTC.

The V gene is TRBV29-1, the J gene TRBJ2-3, with 7 bases fitting TRBD2. There are 15 residues in the CDR3. J was trimmed by 0 bases and V by 3 bases; bases with no gene match: 6. Germline loops: CDR1 SQVTM, CDR2 ANQGSEA. For the CDR3, the DNA is TGCAGCGTTGAGCTAGCGGTTACTAGCACAGATACGCAGTATTTT. It is translated as CSVELAVTSTDTQYF.

The chain carries TRBV6-5 and TRBJ1-1; D unclear. Trimming pared 0 bases from V and 2 bases from J, leaving 10 bases between. Germline CDR1 reads MNHEY; CDR2 reads SVGAGI. The CDR3 is 15 amino acids. CDR3 in DNA: TGTGCCAGCAGTTACTCGAGTCTAGCCAACACTGAAGCTTTCTTT. This codes for CASSYSSLANTEAFF.

The chain couples TRBV19 to TRBJ1-5, with D possibly matching TRBD1 (5 bases). Germline V lookup: CDR1 LNHDA, CDR2 SQIVND (reference sequence). Trimming left V 8 bases short and J 2 bases short, with 16 bases between. The CDR3 covers 15 residues. CDR3 sequence (DNA): TGTGCCAGTGGGGGGGAGGGCAGTGGCAATCAGCCCCAGCATTTT. Translating gives CASGGEGSGNQPQHF.

The CDR3: CASSPLASRPNEQFF. The DNA for the CDR3 is TGTGCCAGCAGTCCACTAGCGAGCCGTCCCAATGAGCAGTTCTTC. The chain recombines TRBV11-3 with TRBJ2-1; 7 bases map to TRBD2. Trimming cost V 6 bases and J 6 bases; bases outside gene matches: 11. Germline CDR1 SGHNT, CDR2 YENEEA. The CDR3 contains 15 residues.

Of note for this clone: Other DNA variants within this sample encode the same CDR3. The chain recombines TRBV19 with TRBJ1-5; the D gene is possibly TRBD1 (5 bases). The CDR3 runs 13 residues. The germline V gene encodes CDR1 LNHDA and CDR2 SQIVND (reference sequence). Trimming took 3 bases from V and 5 from J, leaving 8 bases between them. Here the CDR3 reads CASSIRVYQPQHF. CDR3 bases: TGTGCCAGTAGTATCAGGGTTTATCAGCCCCAGCATTTT.

The table lists this clone with a count of one. The chain joins TRBV7-9 to TRBJ2-2, with D tentatively TRBD2 (5 bases). CDR3 length equals 18 residues. The V gene's germline CDR1 is SEHNR and CDR2 FQNEAQ (reference sequence). V lost 7 bases and J lost 7, with 28 bases in between. Here the CDR3 DNA reads TGTGCCAGCAACACAAAGAAACTAGTTCGTCCCAGCGACGGGGAGCTGTTTTTT. It specifies CASNTKKLVRPSDGELFF.

This chain uses TRBV13 with TRBJ1-2; D remains unclear. The CDR3 contains 13 residues. The V end lost 5 bases, the J end lost 4 bases, and 11 bases lay between the germline ends. Germline values: CDR1 PRHDT, CDR2 FYEKMQ (reference sequence). CDR3 in amino acids: CASSPTEGYGYTF. The CDR3 bases are TGTGCCAGCAGCCCCACCGAGGGCTATGGCTACACCTTC. Supplemented by reference TRBV13 and TRBJ1-2, the full variable domain reads AAGVIQSPRHLIKEKRETATLKCYPIPRHDTVYWYQQGPGQDPQFLISFYEKMQSDKGSIPDRFSAQQFSDYHSELNMSSLELGDSALYFCASSPTEGYGYTFGSGTRLTVV.

The gene calls are TRBV29-1 and TRBJ1-2; TRBD1 might be the D (5 bases). Germline V gives CDR1 SQVTM, CDR2 ANQGSEA. The CDR3 runs 13 residues. V gave up 2 bases and J gave up 2 bases, with 9 bases separating them. CDR3 amino acids: CSVEKRGNYGYTF. The CDR3 nucleotides read TGCAGCGTTGAAAAGCGGGGCAACTATGGCTACACCTTC.

The chain recombines TRBV5-3 with TRBJ2-1; 13 positions match TRBD2. TRBV5-3 is designated an ORF whose function remains uncertain. J gave up 0 bases and V 4 bases, and 4 bases lay outside the gene matches. The CDR3 loop spans 17 amino acids. CDR3 bases: TGTGCCAGAAGCCCGACTAGCGGGAGGAGCTCCTACAATGAGCAGTTCTTC. Its translation is CARSPTSGRSSYNEQFF.

The genes are TRBV2 and TRBJ2-1; the D gene is possibly TRBD1 (5 bases). V lost 9 bases and J lost 7, with 19 bases in between. In germline, CDR1 is SNHLY, CDR2 FYNNEI. This CDR3 is 14 amino acids long. DNA of the CDR3: TGTGCCAGTCAGGGATCGAGTTCCGCGAATGAGCAGTTCTTC. Translation: CASQGSSSANEQFF.